This TCR beta chain was sequenced for a study of CXCR3-negative and CXCR3-positive naive CD8 T cells. The CDR3 runs 16 residues. Germline loops: CDR1 SEHNR, CDR2 FQNEAQ (reference sequence). The TRB cDNA libraries were prepared by 5' RACE with UMI labels. One entry per CDR3 protein, without DNA, is what TCRdb gives after re-calling the 5' RACE reads. The listing contains about 40,000 distinct CDR3 sequences. Points from the study as a whole: Cryopreservation partially lowered CXCR3 expression, so most assays used fresh PBMCs. Both naive subsets showed comparably high diversity, and memory CD8+ cells showed much lower diversity. Naive cells used TRBV-TRBJ genes in much the same way whether CXCR3-negative or CXCR3-positive; memory cells did not.

As for this clonotype: Its cognate antigen is unknown.

Every individual CD8+ T cell subset underwent sorting in triplicate at around 300,000 cells apiece. The rearrangement uses TRBV7-9 and TRBJ2-7; the TRBD1 assignment by TCRdb is unverifiable without DNA. The clonotype originates from a human donor in good health. Some clones in this sample may be carry-over from other donors' samples. The sequencing input was memory CD8+ T cells from blood. This CDR3 is CASSRPDNSGSYEQYF.